This T cell receptor (beta chain) is from a study of blood T cell repertoires in COVID-19. Study overall: PBMCs, B-cell-depleted T cells, or T cells were the source of the cDNA or gDNA that made up the material.

The protocol was immunoSEQ multiplex PCR, while the TCRdb copy is restricted to in-frame clones and leaves out a portion. The repertoire includes 150,000 to 200,000 clones, 89% of them detected once, and 0.77% sits in the top ten. V shed 4 bases and J shed 0 bases, with 12 bases lying between them. CDR1 is MNHEY, CDR2 SVGEGT, per germline. The CDR3 consists of 15 residues. Residents of about two dozen US areas, aged about 18 to 95 years, made up the participants. The sample comprised PBMCs or T cells enriched from blood (not recorded which). The V call is TRBV6-2 or TRBV6-3, the J call TRBJ1-1; no definite D call. The receptor was isolated from a woman aged 18-35 years who had recovered from COVID-19. This CDR3 reads CASSFFRGLNTEAFF. Written as DNA, the CDR3 is TGTGCCAGCAGTTTTTTTCGGGGATTGAACACTGAAGCTTTCTTT.